The entry below describes one T cell receptor beta chain. Its antigen is unknown. These data originate in a study of blood T cells in healthy people across ages. The study's findings and limits: Getting older went along with TCR beta diversity per million T cells dropping roughly linearly. Possibly, changes in expanded clonotypes were confounded because donor CMV status was unknown.

Isolating PBMCs gave at least 6 million of these cells per sample. A second PCR, run for roughly 7 to 12 cycles, used a sample-barcoded 5' primer plus a J-beta primer mix. With 12 random nucleotides, a template-switch adaptor tagged each individual cDNA molecule. Via MiXCR, TCRdb re-called the 5' RACE reads, giving one row per CDR3 protein. The sample has more than 700,000 distinct CDR3 sequences, 46% seen once; the top ten hold 15% to 20%. The sequence derives from an elderly man in good health. Sample: blood.

The CDR3 loop is CASSQASQGGRNEQFF. Written as DNA, the CDR3 is TGTGCCAGCAGCCAAGCGTCCCAGGGAGGTAGGAATGAGCAGTTCTTC. This rearrangement joins TRBV3-1 to TRBJ2-1; possibly TRBD2 for D (6 bases). The V end lost 1 base, the J end lost 7 bases, and 17 bases lay between the germline ends. The V gene's germline CDR1 is LGHDT and CDR2 YNNKEL (reference sequence). The CDR3 totals 16 residues.